Following are 17 T cell receptor beta chains from one sample sequenced in a study of beta chain features in type 1 diabetes. Isolated RNA was reverse transcribed in full, so expressed TCRB transcripts were sequenced. Libraries were prepared by immunoSEQ multiplex PCR; TCRdb keeps only in-frame clonotypes and omits some of them. The sample holds some 410,000 clones, approximately 14% seen once. Sequencing was performed on naive CD4+ T cells from blood. The receptors come from a man aged 25-45 years in good health.

CDR3 loop: CASSGRQHQTQYF. CDR3 bases: TGTGCCAGCAGCGGCCGACAGCACCAGACCCAGTACTTC. V is TRBV9 and J is TRBJ2-5, with D maybe TRBD1 (5 bases). The germline V gene has CDR1 SGDLS and CDR2 YYNGEE. Trimming took off 3 bases at V and 6 bases at J, with 12 bases between the two ends. CDR3 length: 13 amino acids.

The chain uses TRBV10-3 and TRBJ2-3; D gene unclear. The germline V and J ends were trimmed by 4 bases and 1 base, with 9 bases remaining between them. The CDR3 sequence is 14 residues long. CDR1 ENHRY and CDR2 SYGVKD come from the germline V gene. This chain's CDR3 is CAISASPGTDTQYF. CDR3 nucleotides: TGTGCCATCAGTGCCTCACCTGGCACAGATACGCAGTATTTT.

CDR3 protein: CASSQVPRQGGHSPLHF. CDR3 in DNA: TGCGCCAGCAGCCAAGTCCCCAGACAGGGGGGGCATTCACCCCTCCACTTT. This rearrangement joins TRBV4-1 to TRBJ1-6, with TRBD1 matching 9 bases. Per the germline V gene, CDR1 is MGHRA and CDR2 is YSYEKL. Trimming removed 1 base from V and 8 bases from J; junction bases left unmatched: 9. This CDR3 is 17 amino acids long.

This chain joins TRBV7-2 and TRBJ2-1; D is unclear. The CDR3 contains 13 residues. Germline V gene sequence: CDR1 SGHTA, CDR2 FQGNSA. Trimming stripped 2 bases from V and 2 bases from J, with 4 bases between. The CDR3 protein is CASSLTAYNEQFF. The CDR3 DNA reads as TGTGCCAGCAGCTTAACCGCCTACAATGAGCAGTTCTTC.

The rearrangement links TRBV11-2 to TRBJ2-1, with TRBD2 identical over 15 bases. This CDR3 comprises 17 residues. V lost 7 bases, J lost 8 bases, and 12 bases stayed unmatched. Germline V gene data show CDR1 as SGHAT and CDR2 as FQNNGV. The CDR3 DNA is TGTGCCAGCATTCTTGGACTAGCGGGAGGGCAGGGGGATGAGCAGTTCTTC. Its translation: CASILGLAGGQGDEQFF.

This clone showed up just once. J is TRBJ1-2 and V is TRBV29-1; the D is unclear. Germline V gives CDR1 SQVTM, CDR2 ANQGSEA. Trimming shortened V by 4 bases and J by 1 base, and 7 bases separated the two germline ends. The CDR3 runs to 12 residues. Here the CDR3 reads CSVVSSNYGYTF. CDR3 nucleotides: TGCAGCGTTGTTTCGAGTAACTATGGCTACACCTTC.

The rearrangement links TRBV6-5 to TRBJ2-7, with a weak D call TRBD1 (6 bases). The CDR3 sequence is 12 residues long. V shed 6 bases and J shed 3 bases, with 9 bases lying between them. CDR1 MNHEY and CDR2 SVGAGI come from the germline V gene. The CDR3 loop reads CASRGTFYEQYF. The CDR3 DNA reads TGTGCCAGCAGAGGGACATTCTACGAGCAGTACTTC.

This clone was counted only a few times. The V and J genes are TRBV7-9 and TRBJ2-3; D is unresolved. Trimming cost V 4 bases and J 1 base, with 6 bases left between them. This CDR3 is built from 13 residues. CDR1 and CDR2 from the germline V gene are SEHNR and FQNEAQ (reference sequence). In DNA, the CDR3 is TGTGCCAGCAGCTCCAGCGGCACAGATACGCAGTATTTT. This sequence encodes CASSSSGTDTQYF.

A word on this clone: This sample includes further DNA sequences coding for the same CDR3. V usage is TRBV30 and J usage is TRBJ2-4, with no clear D. Germline CDR1 and CDR2: GTSNPN and SVGIG (reference sequence). Trimming cost V 5 bases and J 15 bases, with 14 bases left between them. This CDR3 contains 10 residues. CDR3 coding DNA: TGTGCCTGGGGTGCTGGGGTATTGTACTTC. Translation gives CAWGAGVLYF.

In its sample, this clone was seen a few times. Here the CDR3 reads CAISVSTGVSSYEQYF. Written as DNA, the CDR3 is TGTGCCATCAGTGTATCGACAGGGGTCAGCTCCTACGAGCAGTACTTC. The V and J genes are TRBV10-3 and TRBJ2-7; 8 bases fit TRBD1. After removal of 4 bases from V and 0 bases from J, the junction contained 8 bases not matched to a gene. CDR3 length equals 16 residues. Germline V gene data show CDR1 as ENHRY and CDR2 as SYGVKD.

This clone was found a few times. V usage is TRBV5-6 and J usage is TRBJ2-7; 7 nucleotides match TRBD1. V was clipped by 7 bases and J by 1 base; unmatched bases: 5. Looked up from germline, CDR1 is SGHDT and CDR2 is YYEEEE. The CDR3 has 13 amino acids. CDR3 loop: CASLRQGSYEQYV. The CDR3 coding sequence is TGTGCCAGCCTCCGACAGGGTTCCTACGAGCAGTACGTC.

The chain has TRBV6-1 and TRBJ2-5; D gene uncertain. CDR3 length equals 13 residues. V was clipped by 1 base and J by 3 bases, with 6 bases between them. Per germline, CDR1 MNHNS and CDR2 SASEGT. CDR3 in DNA: TGTGCCAGCAGTGAAGGGCCCAAAGAGACCCAGTACTTC. This sequence encodes CASSEGPKETQYF.

This clone appeared a few times. The chain carries TRBV7-9 and TRBJ1-1; D is ambiguous. The CDR3 is 12 residues long. Germline V gives CDR1 SEHNR, CDR2 FQNEAQ (reference sequence). V was shortened by 0 bases and J by 8 bases, with 7 bases between the two germline ends. The CDR3: CASSLAGREAFF. The CDR3, as DNA: TGTGCCAGCAGCTTAGCGGGCAGAGAAGCTTTCTTT.

The V gene is TRBV30, the J gene TRBJ2-1; 10 bases align to TRBD2. Trimming removed 2 bases from V and 1 base from J; junction bases left unmatched: 8. The CDR3 contains 17 residues. Germline V gene data show CDR1 as GTSNPN and CDR2 as SVGIG (reference sequence). CDR3 protein: CAWSPITSGKSYNEQFF. CDR3 coding DNA: TGTGCCTGGAGTCCTATTACTAGCGGGAAGTCCTACAATGAGCAGTTCTTC.

The chain employs TRBV18 and TRBJ1-1; D unclear. The CDR3 totals 15 residues. CDR1 and CDR2 from the germline V gene are KGHSH and LQKENI. Trimming took off 3 bases at V and 2 bases at J, with 13 bases between the two ends. The CDR3 here is CASSPVLVPNTEAFF. CDR3 coding DNA: TGTGCCAGCTCACCTGTACTGGTGCCTAACACTGAAGCTTTCTTT. The full variable domain, completed using reference TRBV18 and TRBJ1-1, is NAGVMQNPRHLVRRRGQEARLRCSPMKGHSHVYWYRQLPEEGLKFMVYLQKENIIDESGMPKERFSAEFPKEGPSILRIQQVVRGDSAAYFCASSPVLVPNTEAFFGQGTRLTVV.

The genes are TRBV4-2 and TRBJ2-5; 12 bases are shared with TRBD2. Trimming took 0 bases from V and 3 from J; bases not matched to a gene: 5. The germline gives CDR1 LGHNA, CDR2 YNFKEQ. This CDR3 comprises 17 residues. CDR3: CASSQDSASGREETQYF. The DNA for the CDR3 is TGTGCCAGCAGCCAAGATTCGGCTAGCGGGAGGGAAGAGACCCAGTACTTC.

This clone showed up just a few times. This chain joins TRBV12-5 and TRBJ2-1; D might be TRBD1 or TRBD2, each matching 5 bases. Germline lookup yields CDR1 LGHNT and CDR2 FRNRAP. V shed 6 bases and J shed 8 bases, with 23 bases lying between them. The CDR3 spans 16 residues. The CDR3 DNA sequence: TGTGCTAGTGGCGCCCCCGGGACCACCTACTCGGATGAGCAGTTCTTC. The encoded protein is CASGAPGTTYSDEQFF. Supplemented by reference TRBV12-5 and TRBJ2-1, the full variable domain reads DARVTQTPRHKVTEMGQEVTMRCQPILGHNTVFWYRQTMMQGLELLAYFRNRAPLDDSGMPKDRFSAEMPDATLATLKIQPSEPRDSAVYFCASGAPGTTYSDEQFFGPGTRLTVL.